This entry lists 16 T cell receptor beta chains sequenced from one sample in a study of beta chain features in type 1 diabetes. Expressed TCRB transcripts got sequenced, as all isolated RNA was reverse transcribed. This table comes from immunoSEQ multiplex PCR, and its TCRdb copy is limited to in-frame clones, with some not included. The sample records 140,000 to 150,000 clones, about 9.4% being singletons. Sequenced sample: naive CD4+ T cells from blood. The receptors were gathered from a man younger than 35 in good health.

In this sample, this clone turned up a few times. The rearrangement uses TRBV18 and TRBJ1-5; 10 nucleotides align to TRBD1. Germline lookup yields CDR1 KGHSH and CDR2 LQKENI. The CDR3 loop spans 16 amino acids. V trimming: 2 bases; J trimming: 0 bases; junction bases outside the gene matches: 1. In DNA form, the CDR3 reads TGTGCCAGCTCACCAGGGACAGGGGCTAGCAATCAGCCCCAGCATTTT. As protein: CASSPGTGASNQPQHF.

The chain combines TRBV19 with TRBJ2-1, with 8 bases aligning to TRBD1. Losses at the gene ends were 6 bases for V and 4 bases for J; bases not matched to a gene: 8. Germline lookup yields CDR1 LNHDA and CDR2 SQIVND (reference sequence). The CDR3 sequence is 15 residues long. CDR3 in amino acids: CASREGQAGYNEQFF. The DNA for the CDR3 is TGTGCCAGTAGGGAGGGACAGGCAGGGTACAATGAGCAGTTCTTC.

This clone came up a few times. This rearrangement joins TRBV7-2 to TRBJ2-1; D not resolved. The germline V gene encodes CDR1 SGHTA and CDR2 FQGNSA. This CDR3 spans 14 amino acids. The ends were cut back, 5 bases at V and 7 bases at J, with 15 bases in the middle. CDR3 sequence (DNA): TGTGCCAGCAGCCTAGGCACGGGTAGGAATGAGCAGTTCTTC. Its protein product is CASSLGTGRNEQFF.

The V gene is TRBV7-9, the J gene TRBJ2-2; D ambiguous. Looked up from germline, CDR1 is SEHNR and CDR2 is FQNEAQ (reference sequence). The germline V and J ends were trimmed by 4 bases and 6 bases, with 15 bases remaining between them. There are 15 residues in the CDR3. The CDR3 DNA follows: TGTGCCAGCAGCTGGCAAAACGATGGAGCCGGGGAGCTGTTTTTT. This translates into CASSWQNDGAGELFF.

For the CDR3, the DNA is TGTGCCAGCAGTTACTCTGGCGGTGGCCCATCCTATGGCTACACCTTC. This encodes CASSYSGGGPSYGYTF. V is TRBV6-5 and J is TRBJ1-2, with no clear D. V shed 0 bases and J shed 4 bases, with 15 bases lying between them. CDR1 MNHEY and CDR2 SVGAGI come from the germline V gene. This CDR3 has 16 amino acids.

This clone was picked up a small number of times. This chain links TRBV10-3 with TRBJ2-5; 8 nucleotides align to TRBD2. V shed 6 bases and J 3 bases; nucleotides not matched to a gene: 3. CDR3 length: 13 amino acids. Germline V CDR1 and CDR2: ENHRY, SYGVKD. The CDR3, as DNA: TGTGCCATCAGAGATAGCGGGGAAGAGACCCAGTACTTC. It codes for CAIRDSGEETQYF.

This clone was seen only a few times. The rearrangement links TRBV27 to TRBJ1-6; 9 bases are a match to TRBD1. CDR1 is MNHEY, CDR2 SMNVEV, per germline (reference sequence). J was trimmed by 6 bases and V by 4 bases; bases with no gene match: 1. The length of the CDR3 is 14 residues. This CDR3 reads CASSSGQGNSPLHF. The DNA for the CDR3 is TGTGCCAGCAGTTCGGGACAGGGTAATTCACCCCTCCACTTT.

This rearrangement joins TRBV5-1 to TRBJ2-3, with TRBD2 identical over 12 bases. The V and J ends lost 2 bases and 3 bases, in that order; junction bases with no gene match: 7. The CDR3 length is 17 residues. CDR1 and CDR2 (germline): SGHRS, YFSETQ. In DNA, the CDR3 is TGCGCCAGCAGCTTTGGACTAGCGGGACAAGGTACAGATACGCAGTATTTT. Encoded protein: CASSFGLAGQGTDTQYF. Drawing the rest from reference TRBV5-1 and TRBJ2-3, the complete variable domain is KAGVTQTPRYLIKTRGQQVTLSCSPISGHRSVSWYQQTPGQGLQFLFEYFSETQRNKGNFPGRFSGRQFSNSRSEMNVSTLELGDSALYLCASSFGLAGQGTDTQYFGPGTRLTVL.

The rearrangement joins TRBV12-5 to TRBJ2-5, with 9 bases aligning to TRBD1. V gave up 6 bases and J gave up 4 bases; unmatched junction bases: 3. This CDR3 has 13 amino acids. Germline CDR1 is LGHNT and CDR2 is FRNRAP. Here the CDR3 DNA reads TGTGCTAGTGGAACGGACAGGGGAGAGACCCAGTACTTC. Residues: CASGTDRGETQYF.

Only a few counts were recorded for this clone. The chain has TRBV6-5 and TRBJ1-2; possible D gene TRBD1, 5 bases. With 5 bases removed from V and 3 bases from J, the gap between germline ends came to 10 bases. The CDR3 runs 13 residues. Looked up from germline, CDR1 is MNHEY and CDR2 is SVGAGI. This chain's CDR3 is CASSRRVDYGYTF. CDR3 coding DNA: TGTGCCAGCAGTCGCAGGGTGGACTATGGCTACACCTTC.

The chain is built from TRBV7-6 and TRBJ1-1; 9 nucleotides match TRBD1. The V and J ends lost 5 bases and 4 bases, in that order; junction bases with no gene match: 8. The length of the CDR3 is 15 residues. The germline CDR1 and CDR2 sequences are SGHVS and FNYEAQ. The CDR3 loop is CASSNDGTGITEAFF. The CDR3 DNA sequence: TGTGCCAGCAGCAACGACGGGACAGGGATCACTGAAGCTTTCTTT.

The CDR3 region is CASSHASRTTYGYTF. The CDR3 DNA follows: TGTGCCAGCAGCCATGCCTCCCGGACAACTTATGGCTACACCTTC. The gene calls are TRBV5-4 and TRBJ1-2, with TRBD1 as a possible D gene (5 bases). The germline V gene encodes CDR1 SGHNT and CDR2 YYREEE (reference sequence). The CDR3 length is 15 residues. V was shortened by 4 bases and J by 5 bases, with 18 bases between the two germline ends.

The J gene is TRBJ1-2, the V gene TRBV6-4, with 10 bases that match TRBD1. V lost 0 bases to trimming and J lost 8 bases; unmatched junction nucleotides: 6. Germline V gene sequence: CDR1 MRHNA, CDR2 SNTAGT. This CDR3 comprises 15 residues. The CDR3 here is CASSDSGTGVSGYTF. Written as DNA, the CDR3 is TGTGCCAGCAGTGACTCGGGGACAGGGGTCTCCGGCTACACCTTC.

The chain carries TRBV30 and TRBJ1-4, with D perhaps matching TRBD1 (6 bases). The CDR3 is made up of 15 amino acids. CDR1 is GTSNPN and CDR2 is SVGIG in the germline V gene (reference sequence). Trimming removed 1 base at V and 5 bases at J, with 14 bases between. The CDR3 here is CAWSAYTGSNEKLFF. CDR3 sequence (DNA): TGTGCCTGGAGTGCGTACACAGGGTCGAATGAAAAACTGTTTTTT.

This clone was seen many times. V usage is TRBV29-1 and J usage is TRBJ2-4; 11 positions agree with TRBD1. The CDR3 extends over 12 amino acids. V was pared by 6 bases and J by 8 bases, with 3 bases of the junction left unmatched. Per the germline V gene, CDR1 is SQVTM and CDR2 is ANQGSEA. Here the CDR3 reads CSVGTGGDIQYF. The CDR3, as DNA: TGCAGCGTGGGGACAGGGGGGGACATTCAGTACTTC.

Only a few counts were recorded for this clone. The rearrangement joins TRBV7-2 to TRBJ2-1; tentative D call: TRBD1 (5 bases). V gave up 7 bases and J gave up 7 bases, with 20 bases separating them. Germline V lookup: CDR1 SGHTA, CDR2 FQGNSA. This CDR3 is built from 15 residues. CDR3 bases: TGTGCCAGCACCATAGGCGCAGGGATCAAGAATGAGCAGTTCTTC. Protein sequence: CASTIGAGIKNEQFF.